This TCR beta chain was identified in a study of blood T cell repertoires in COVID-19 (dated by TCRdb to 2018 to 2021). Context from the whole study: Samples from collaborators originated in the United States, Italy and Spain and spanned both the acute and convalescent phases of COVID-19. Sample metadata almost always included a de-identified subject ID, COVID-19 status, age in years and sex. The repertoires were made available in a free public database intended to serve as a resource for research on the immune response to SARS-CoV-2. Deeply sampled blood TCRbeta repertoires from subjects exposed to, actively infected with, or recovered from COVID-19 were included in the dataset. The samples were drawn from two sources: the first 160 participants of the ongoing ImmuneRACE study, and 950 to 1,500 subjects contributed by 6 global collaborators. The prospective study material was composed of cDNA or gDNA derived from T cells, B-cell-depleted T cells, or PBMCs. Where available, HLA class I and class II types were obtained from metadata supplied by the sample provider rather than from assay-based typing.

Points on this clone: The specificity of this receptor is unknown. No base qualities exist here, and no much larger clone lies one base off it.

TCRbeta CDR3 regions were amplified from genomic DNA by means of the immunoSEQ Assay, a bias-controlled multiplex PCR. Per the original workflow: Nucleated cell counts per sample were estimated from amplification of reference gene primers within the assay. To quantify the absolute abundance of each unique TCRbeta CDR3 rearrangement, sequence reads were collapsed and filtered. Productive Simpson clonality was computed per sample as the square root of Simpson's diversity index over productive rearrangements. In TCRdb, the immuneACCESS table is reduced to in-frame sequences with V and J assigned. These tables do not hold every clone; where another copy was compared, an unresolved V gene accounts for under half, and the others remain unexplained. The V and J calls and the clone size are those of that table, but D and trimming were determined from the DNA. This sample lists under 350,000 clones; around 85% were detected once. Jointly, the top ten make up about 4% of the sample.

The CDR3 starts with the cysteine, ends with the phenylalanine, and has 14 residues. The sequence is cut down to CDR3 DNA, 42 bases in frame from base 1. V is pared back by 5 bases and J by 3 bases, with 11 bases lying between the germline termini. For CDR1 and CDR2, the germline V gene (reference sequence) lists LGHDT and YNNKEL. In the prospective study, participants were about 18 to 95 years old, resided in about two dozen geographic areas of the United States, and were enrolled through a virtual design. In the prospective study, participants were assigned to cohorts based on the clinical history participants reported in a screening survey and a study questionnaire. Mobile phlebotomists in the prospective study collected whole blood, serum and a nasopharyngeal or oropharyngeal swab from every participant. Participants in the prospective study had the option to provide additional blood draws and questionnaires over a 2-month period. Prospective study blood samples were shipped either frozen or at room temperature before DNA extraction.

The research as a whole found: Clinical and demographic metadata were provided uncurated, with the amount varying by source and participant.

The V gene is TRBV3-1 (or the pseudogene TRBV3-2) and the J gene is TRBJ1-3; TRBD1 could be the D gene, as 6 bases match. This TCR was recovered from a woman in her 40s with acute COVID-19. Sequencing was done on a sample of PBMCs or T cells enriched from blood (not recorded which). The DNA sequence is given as TGTGCCAGCAGCGAAAGGGGGGGTGGAAACACCATATATTTT. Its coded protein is CASSERGGGNTIYF.